This TCR beta chain came from a study of CD8+ T cells in alopecia areata. Study in general: The 7-10-week-old female C3H/HeJ mice were given skin taken from roughly 6-13-month-old C3H/HeJ graft donors that had spontaneous alopecia. General study results and limits: Alopecia totalis/universalis scalp especially showed more expanded CD8+ clones than normal scalp. Scalp sample data also include resident alphabeta T cells from normal skin. Compared with mice, patients displayed less clear TCR sharing, possibly for HLA-related reasons.

After isolation, RNA underwent reverse transcription to generate cDNA as the sequencing template. Profiled with immunoSEQ multiplex PCR; TCRdb holds only in-frame clones, not every one. The profile covers about 120,000 clones, none occurring a single time. The CDR3 sequence is 14 residues long. The germline V gene has CDR1 NSQYPW and CDR2 LRSPGD (reference sequence). With regard to this clone: The antigen is undetermined. Gene names are mouse gene names. The read ends 4 residues shy of where the CDR3 ends; the end is completed using the germline J gene.

The specimen was lesional skin. The gene calls are TRBV1 and TRBJ2-7; 9 bases are a match to TRBD1. This clonotype was obtained from a C3H/HeJ mouse with alopecia areata. Strain haplotype at MHC: H2-k. Partial CDR3 DNA: TGCACCTGCAGTACCGGGACAGGGATTTAT. Its translation is CTCSTGTGIY. The whole CDR3 protein is CTCSTGTGIYEQYF. The whole variable domain, filled in from reference TRBV1 and TRBJ2-7, reads VTLLEQNPRWRLVPRGQAVNLRCILKNSQYPWMSWYQQDLQKQLQWLFTLRSPGDKEVKSLPGADYLATRVTDTELRLQVANMSQGRTLYCTCSTGTGIYEQYFGPGTRLTVL.